These 9 T cell receptor beta chains originate from one sample sequenced in a study of hypomethylating agent response in myelodysplastic syndrome. Sequenced by immunoSEQ multiplex PCR; TCRdb stores in-frame clones only, minus some. Of approximately 3,100 clones detected, around 79% appear once; the ten largest clones hold approximately 12%. Sample: bone marrow, taken before or after starting hypomethylating agent treatment for myelodysplastic syndrome (not recorded which). The receptors derive from a human donor with myelodysplastic syndrome.

This clone was picked up one time. The V call is TRBV4-2, the J call TRBJ1-5, with 12 nucleotides matching TRBD1. With V trimmed by 1 base and J by 6 bases, 4 bases remained unmatched. The CDR3 length is 16 residues. CDR1 is LGHNA and CDR2 is YNFKEQ in the germline V gene. CDR3: CASSQVGTGGVQPQHF. The CDR3 DNA reads as TGTGCCAGCAGCCAAGTCGGGACAGGGGGCGTTCAGCCCCAGCATTTT.

This clone was counted a few times. The gene calls are TRBV11-2 and TRBJ2-5; D may be TRBD1 or TRBD2 (5 bases each). CDR3 length: 15 amino acids. Germline V CDR1 and CDR2: SGHAT, FQNNGV. Trimming shortened V by 4 bases and J by 4 bases, and 16 bases separated the two germline ends. CDR3 sequence (DNA): TGTGCCAGCAGCTCGGGGACGGGCTGGGCAGAGACCCAGTACTTC. Its translation: CASSSGTGWAETQYF.

The chain links TRBV19 to TRBJ1-6; a possible D gene is TRBD1 (5 bases). The V gene's germline CDR1 is LNHDA and CDR2 SQIVND (reference sequence). With 3 bases removed from V and 6 bases from J, the gap between germline ends came to 15 bases. There are 16 residues in the CDR3. This CDR3 reads CASSIVRGAGNSPLHF. The CDR3 DNA follows: TGTGCCAGTAGTATCGTGAGGGGCGCGGGTAATTCACCCCTCCACTTT. Full variable domain (missing parts from reference TRBV19 and TRBJ1-6): DGGITQSPKYLFRKEGQNVTLSCEQNLNHDAMYWYRQDPGQGLRLIYYSQIVNDFQKGDIAEGYSVSREKKESFPLTVTSAQKNPTAFYLCASSIVRGAGNSPLHFGNGTRLTVT.

The rearrangement links TRBV4-1 to TRBJ2-4; D not certain. CDR3 length equals 15 residues. V was cut by 4 bases and J by 9 bases, with 19 bases left in between. The V gene's germline CDR1 is MGHRA and CDR2 YSYEKL. CDR3 amino acids: CASSLDPEISGIQYF. Written as DNA, the CDR3 is TGCGCCAGCAGCCTTGATCCGGAGATTTCAGGCATTCAGTACTTC.

This rearrangement joins TRBV6-4 to TRBJ2-3, with 9 bases that match TRBD2. This CDR3 is built from 15 residues. V lost 4 bases and J lost 5; bases outside the gene matches: 7. Germline V CDR1 and CDR2: MRHNA, SNTAGT. CDR3 DNA sequence: TGTGCCAGCAGTGCTCGACTAGCGGCGTTAGATACGCAGTATTTT. It translates to CASSARLAALDTQYF.

The rearrangement uses TRBV7-2 and TRBJ2-7; unclear D gene. The V end lost 4 bases, the J end lost 2 bases, and 12 bases lay between the germline ends. The V gene's germline CDR1 is SGHTA and CDR2 FQGNSA. The CDR3 runs 14 residues. The CDR3 bases are TGTGCCAGCAGCTCCGTCGACGGACCCTACGAGCAGTACTTC. As protein: CASSSVDGPYEQYF.

The chain carries TRBV10-1 and TRBJ1-2, with TRBD1 identical over 7 bases. Unmatched junction bases numbered 13, after V lost 6 bases and J lost 0 bases. Germline values: CDR1 WNHNN, CDR2 SYGVQD (reference sequence). The length of the CDR3 is 17 residues. This chain's CDR3 is CASRKRFTDRPNYGYTF. The CDR3 nucleotides are TGCGCCAGCAGAAAAAGGTTTACGGACAGGCCTAACTATGGCTACACCTTC.

This sequence joins TRBV19 and TRBJ2-2, with TRBD1 matching over 8 bases. V was pared by 9 bases and J by 8 bases, with 8 bases of the junction left unmatched. CDR3 length: 13 amino acids. Looked up from germline, CDR1 is LNHDA and CDR2 is SQIVND (reference sequence). The CDR3 DNA reads TGTGCCAGCAGGGGGCAGGGGGAAGGGGAGCTGTTTTTT. It specifies CASRGQGEGELFF.

The chain recombines TRBV28 with TRBJ2-3, with D possibly being TRBD2 (5 bases). CDR1 and CDR2 (germline): MDHEN, SYDVKM. The CDR3 sequence is 15 residues long. V lost 4 bases, J lost 2 bases, and 13 bases lay in between. Here the CDR3 reads CASSSPQRYTDTQYF. For the CDR3, the DNA is TGTGCCAGCAGTTCCCCCCAGCGGTACACAGATACGCAGTATTTT.